This entry features one T cell receptor (beta chain) sequence. Together with thyroid ultrasound, orbital computed tomography, serum thyroxine and TRAb, clinical symptoms were used for diagnoses. These data come from a study of T cells in Graves' hyperthyroidism and ophthalmopathy. V gave up 1 base and J gave up 1 base; unmatched junction bases: 12. The CDR3 is 18 residues long. CDR1 and CDR2 (germline): SGHTA, FQGNSA. RNA transcripts yielded amplified TCR beta CDR3 regions. RT-PCR in the first round (using the HTBI primer set) targeted the TCR CDR3. TCRdb processed the multiplex PCR reads anew with MiXCR; each CDR3 protein has one entry. The sample lists more than 450,000 distinct CDR3 sequences; around 20% were seen once.

The chain joins TRBV7-2 to TRBJ2-5; 7 bases agree with TRBD2. The TCR comes from a man between 35 and 55 years old with Graves' ophthalmopathy. The specimen sequenced was blood. This chain's CDR3 is CASSLGGGVAGLQETQYF. The CDR3 DNA reads as TGTGCCAGCAGCTTAGGCGGTGGGGTAGCGGGTCTCCAAGAGACCCAGTACTTC.